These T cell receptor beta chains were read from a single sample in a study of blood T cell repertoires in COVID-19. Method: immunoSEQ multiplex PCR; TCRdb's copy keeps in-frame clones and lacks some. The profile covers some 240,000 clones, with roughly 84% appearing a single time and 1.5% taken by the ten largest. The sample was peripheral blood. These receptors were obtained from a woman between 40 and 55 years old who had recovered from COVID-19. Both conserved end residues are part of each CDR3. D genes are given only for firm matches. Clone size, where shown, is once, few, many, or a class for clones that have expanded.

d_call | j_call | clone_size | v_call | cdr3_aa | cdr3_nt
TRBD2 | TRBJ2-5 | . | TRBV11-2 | CASSLYATSGRETQYF | TGTGCCAGCAGCTTATACGCGACTAGCGGGAGGGAGACCCAGTACTTC
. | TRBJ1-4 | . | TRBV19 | CASSIRGATNEKLFF | TGTGCCAGTAGTATACGGGGGGCAACTAATGAAAAACTGTTTTTT
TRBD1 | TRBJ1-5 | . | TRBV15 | CATSGARDRGTHSNQPQHF | TGTGCCACCAGCGGGGCCCGGGACAGGGGGACTCATAGCAATCAGCCCCAGCATTTT
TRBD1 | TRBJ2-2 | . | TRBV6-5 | CASRGQGANTGELFF | TGTGCCAGCAGAGGACAGGGCGCGAACACCGGGGAGCTGTTTTTT
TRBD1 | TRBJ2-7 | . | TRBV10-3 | CAISEGTGGYEQYF | TGTGCCATCAGTGAGGGGACAGGGGGGTACGAGCAGTACTTC
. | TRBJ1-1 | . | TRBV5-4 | CASSLGQPSTAFF | TGTGCCAGCAGCTTGGGACAGCCCTCAACGGCTTTCTTT
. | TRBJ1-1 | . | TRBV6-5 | CASSYRDSSEAFF | TGTGCCAGCAGTTACAGGGACTCCTCCGAAGCTTTCTTT
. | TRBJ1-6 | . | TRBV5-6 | CASRYRDADSPLHF | TGTGCCAGCAGATACAGGGATGCGGATTCACCCCTCCACTTT
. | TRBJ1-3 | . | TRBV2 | CASSEQGRAGNTIYF | TGTGCCAGCAGTGAACAAGGGAGGGCTGGAAACACCATATATTTT
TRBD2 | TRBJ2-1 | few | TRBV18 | CASSPIVAGDNEQFF | TGTGCCAGCTCACCAATCGTAGCGGGGGACAATGAGCAGTTCTTC
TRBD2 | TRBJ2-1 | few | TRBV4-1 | CASSQVSGGGPKFYNEQFF | TGCGCCAGCAGCCAAGTCAGCGGCGGGGGGCCGAAATTCTACAATGAGCAGTTCTTC
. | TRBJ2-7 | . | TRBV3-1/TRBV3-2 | CASSQGARAYEQYF | TGTGCCAGCAGCCAAGGAGCCAGGGCTTACGAGCAGTACTTC
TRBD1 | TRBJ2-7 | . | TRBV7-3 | CASSPTGNSYEQYF | TGTGCCAGCAGCCCGACAGGGAACTCCTACGAGCAGTACTTC
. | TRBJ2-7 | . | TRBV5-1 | CASRRDTGEQYF | TGCGCCAGCAGACGGGACACAGGGGAGCAGTACTTC
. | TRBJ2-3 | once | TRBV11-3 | CASSRLGLTTDTQYF | TGTGCCAGCAGCAGGCTGGGACTGACCACAGATACGCAGTATTTT
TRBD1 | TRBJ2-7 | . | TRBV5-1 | CASSRPTGEEQYF | TGCGCCAGCAGCCGCCCAACAGGGGAAGAGCAGTACTTC
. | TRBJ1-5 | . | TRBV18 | CASSELQGDNQPQHF | TGTGCCAGCTCAGAACTACAGGGAGATAACCAGCCCCAGCATTTT
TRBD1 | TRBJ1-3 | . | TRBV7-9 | CASSFGQGTGNTIYF | TGTGCCAGCAGCTTCGGACAGGGCACAGGAAACACCATATATTTT
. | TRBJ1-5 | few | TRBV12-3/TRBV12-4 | CASGGGYYQPQHF | TGTGCCAGCGGGGGGGGGTATTATCAGCCCCAGCATTTT
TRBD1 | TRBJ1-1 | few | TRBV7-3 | CASRMTGGSNTEAFF | TGTGCCAGCAGAATGACAGGGGGTTCGAACACTGAAGCTTTCTTT
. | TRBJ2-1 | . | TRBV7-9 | CASSFTTGHNEQFF | TGTGCCAGCAGCTTTACGACAGGCCACAATGAGCAGTTCTTC
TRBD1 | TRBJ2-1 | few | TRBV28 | CASSSGQRTYNEQFF | TGTGCCAGCAGCTCGGGACAGCGAACCTACAATGAGCAGTTCTTC
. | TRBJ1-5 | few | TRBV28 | CASGQSGHWSNQPQHF | TGTGCCAGCGGGCAATCGGGACACTGGAGCAATCAGCCCCAGCATTTT
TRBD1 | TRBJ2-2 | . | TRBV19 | CASSLQGSGELFF | TGTGCCAGTAGTTTACAGGGGTCCGGGGAGCTGTTTTTT
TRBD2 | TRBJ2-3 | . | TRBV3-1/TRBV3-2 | CASSQDFAWVAGREDTQYF | TGTGCCAGCAGCCAAGATTTTGCGTGGGTAGCGGGCAGGGAGGATACGCAGTATTTT
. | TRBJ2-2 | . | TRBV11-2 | CASSSRAGLAGELFF | TGTGCCAGCAGCTCCCGGGCAGGGTTGGCCGGGGAGCTGTTTTTT
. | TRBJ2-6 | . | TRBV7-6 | CASSLSMGMSSGANVLTF | TGTGCCAGCAGCTTATCAATGGGCATGAGCTCTGGGGCCAACGTCCTGACTTTC
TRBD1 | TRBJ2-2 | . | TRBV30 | CAWGGQGGTGELFF | TGTGCCTGGGGTGGACAGGGGGGCACCGGGGAGCTGTTTTTT
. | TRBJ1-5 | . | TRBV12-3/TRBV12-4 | CASSSPGGPQHF | TGTGCCAGCAGTTCCCCCGGGGGGCCCCAGCATTTT
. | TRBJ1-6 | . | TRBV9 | CASSVFPTSYNSPLHF | TGTGCCAGCAGCGTATTCCCCACAAGCTATAATTCACCCCTCCACTTT
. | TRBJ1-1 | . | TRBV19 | CASSTLAAGNTEAFF | TGTGCCAGTAGTACCTTAGCCGCTGGGAACACTGAAGCTTTCTTT
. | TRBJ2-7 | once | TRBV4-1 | CASSRWAEYEQYF | TGCGCCAGCAGTCGCTGGGCAGAATACGAGCAGTACTTC
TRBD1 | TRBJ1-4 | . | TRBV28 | CASTGQGGGTNEKLFF | TGTGCCAGCACCGGACAGGGAGGAGGAACTAATGAAAAACTGTTTTTT
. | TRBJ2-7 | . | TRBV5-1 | CASSLDRNEQYF | TGCGCCAGCAGCCTGGACAGAAACGAGCAGTACTTC
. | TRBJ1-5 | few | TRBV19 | CASSIAGRGNQPQHF | TGTGCCAGTAGTATTGCCGGGAGGGGCAATCAGCCCCAGCATTTT
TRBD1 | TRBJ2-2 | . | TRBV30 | CAWDRDRVSGELFF | TGTGCCTGGGACCGGGACAGGGTATCCGGGGAGCTGTTTTTT
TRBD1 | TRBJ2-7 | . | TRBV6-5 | CASSKDRVLIYEQYF | TGTGCCAGCAGCAAAGACAGGGTTTTAATCTACGAGCAGTACTTC
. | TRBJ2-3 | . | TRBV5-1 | CASSFELQGADTQYF | TGCGCCAGCAGCTTCGAACTTCAAGGGGCAGATACGCAGTATTTT
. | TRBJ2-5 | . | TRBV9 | CASSVATARETQYF | TGTGCCAGCAGCGTAGCTACCGCACGAGAGACCCAGTACTTC
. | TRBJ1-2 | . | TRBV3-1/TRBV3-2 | CASSQDRSWTAYGYTF | TGTGCCAGCAGCCAAGATCGTAGCTGGACAGCCTATGGCTACACCTTC
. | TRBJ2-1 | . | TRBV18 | CASGINRNEQFF | TGTGCCTCCGGAATAAACAGGAATGAGCAGTTCTTC